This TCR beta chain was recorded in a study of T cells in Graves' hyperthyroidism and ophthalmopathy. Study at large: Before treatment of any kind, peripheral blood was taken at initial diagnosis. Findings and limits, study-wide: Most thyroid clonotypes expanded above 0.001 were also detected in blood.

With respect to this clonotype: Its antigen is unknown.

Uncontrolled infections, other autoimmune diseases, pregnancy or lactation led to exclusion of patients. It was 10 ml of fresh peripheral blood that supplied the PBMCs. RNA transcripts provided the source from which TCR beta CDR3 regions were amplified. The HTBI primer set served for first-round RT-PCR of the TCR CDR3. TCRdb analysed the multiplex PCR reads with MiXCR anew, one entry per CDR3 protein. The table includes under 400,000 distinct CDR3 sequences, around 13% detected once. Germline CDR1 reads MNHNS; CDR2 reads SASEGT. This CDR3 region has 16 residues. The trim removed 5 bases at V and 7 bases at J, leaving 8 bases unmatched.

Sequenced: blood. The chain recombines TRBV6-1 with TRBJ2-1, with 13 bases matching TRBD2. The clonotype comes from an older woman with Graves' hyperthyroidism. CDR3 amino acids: CASSSLAGGSLNEQFF. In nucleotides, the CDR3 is TGTGCCAGCAGTTCACTAGCGGGAGGGAGTTTGAATGAGCAGTTCTTC.